The clone carrying this T cell receptor (beta chain) has only one observation. What it binds is not known. TCRdb fed the reads into MiXCR, producing one record per CDR3 protein. The table has around 180,000 distinct CDR3 sequences, about 21% seen once; the top ten hold approximately 2.9%. These data originate in a study of T cell repertoires in cytomegalovirus infection. The wider study: Both CMV infection and a matching HLA type were indicated by public TCR beta signatures. Findings and caveats of the study: People with CMV and the relevant HLA were identified by cumulative public TCR beta family frequency. Clonotypes of TCR beta that were HLA-C-restricted and CMV-specific dominated the ex vivo response.

V was trimmed by 3 bases and J by 7 bases, leaving 19 bases between them. The CDR3 has 15 amino acids. The germline gives CDR1 SGHRS, CDR2 YFSETQ. This TCR came from a human donor in good health (CMV status not recorded). Some clones in this sample may be carry-over from other donors' samples. Sequences were obtained from PBMCs. This chain uses TRBV5-1 with TRBJ2-5; D might be TRBD2 (6 bases). The CDR3 bases are TGCGCCAGCAGCTCCACGGGACTGACAAAGGGGACCCAGTACTTC. It is translated as CASSSTGLTKGTQYF.